The present T cell receptor (beta chain) was sequenced within a study of T cell changes during pregnancy in multiple sclerosis. The method was immunoSEQ multiplex PCR; TCRdb's version includes in-frame clones alone and lacks a portion of them. The sample holds roughly 40,000 clones, around 89% seen once. Germline values: CDR1 SNHLY, CDR2 FYNNEI. The CDR3 loop spans 13 amino acids. V shed 4 bases, J shed 9 bases, and the junction held 4 bases outside the gene matches. The sequenced sample was CD4+ T cells from peripheral blood mononuclear cells, obtained in the first trimester of pregnancy. V usage is TRBV2 and J usage is TRBJ2-1; 9 bases align to TRBD1. This receptor was taken from a female donor with multiple sclerosis, enrolled in a pregnancy study. The CDR3 region has the DNA TGTGCCAGCAGTGCCGGGACAGGGTTTGAGCAGTTCTTC. It encodes CASSAGTGFEQFF.